This T cell receptor beta chain was obtained from a study of cytomegalovirus exposure and HLA in healthy donors. Points from the study as a whole: Three CMV-associated chains proved CMV antigen-specific in vitro. Most sequenced TCRs were rare (though some public TCRs occurred in many donors).

Libraries were prepared by immunoSEQ multiplex PCR; TCRdb keeps only in-frame clonotypes and omits some of them. The sample records about 180,000 clones, approximately 89% being singletons. The length of the CDR3 is 13 residues. Trimming shortened V by 6 bases and J by 8 bases, and 16 bases separated the two germline ends. Germline assignment: CDR1 SQVTM and CDR2 ANQGSEA. To note about this clone: Antigen: not known.

The receptor was isolated from a young man in good health and CMV-seropositive. Sequencing was performed on PBMCs. The chain carries TRBV29-1 and TRBJ1-4; unclear D gene. The CDR3 reads CSVKDPWEEKLFF. The CDR3 DNA reads as TGCAGCGTCAAGGACCCGTGGGAGGAAAAACTGTTTTTT. Complete variable domain (other parts from reference TRBV29-1 and TRBJ1-4): SAVISQKPSRDICQRGTSLTIQCQVDSQVTMMFWYRQQPGQSLTLIATANQGSEATYESGFVIDKFPISRPNLTFSTLTVSNMSPEDSSIYLCSVKDPWEEKLFFGSGTQLSVL.